The source of this T cell receptor (beta chain) is a study of blood T cell repertoires in COVID-19. Study-level background: Sites across the United States, Italy and Spain contributed samples from acute and convalescent COVID-19. Sample material is recorded as cDNA or gDNA derived from T cells, B-cell-depleted T cells, or PBMCs.

Original handling: Reference gene primer amplification gave estimated nucleated cell counts. Libraries were prepared by immunoSEQ multiplex PCR; TCRdb keeps only in-frame clonotypes and omits some of them. The D gene and trimming were derived from the DNA, and the V and J assignments and clone size from that table. Of some 130,000 clones in the sample, around 73% were seen once. V was clipped by 0 bases and J by 6 bases; unmatched bases: 3. Germline values: CDR1 SGHTA, CDR2 FQGNSA. The CDR3 contains 15 residues. A few counts support this clone. The chain links TRBV7-2 to TRBJ1-5; 9 bases match TRBD1. The sample was peripheral blood. The TCR comes from a man aged 60-69 years who had recovered from COVID-19. The CDR3 region has the DNA TGTGCCAGCAGCTTAGCGAGGACAGGGGCTCAGCCCCAGCATTTT. Translated, it gives CASSLARTGAQPQHF.